This T cell receptor beta chain was identified in a study of cytomegalovirus exposure and HLA in healthy donors. About the research overall: The same platform was used for the 120 validation repertoires and the approximately 700 first-cohort repertoires, a later analysis reported. Regarding the study as a whole: Both high specificity and high sensitivity reportedly marked the classifier's diagnosis of cytomegalovirus status. TCR clusters originating in the first cohort tended to co-occur in the approximately 120 validation repertoires, according to a later analysis.

Germline CDR1 SGHTA, CDR2 FQGTGA. The CDR3 totals 15 residues. Trimming removed 2 bases from V and 4 bases from J, with 14 bases in between. TCRdb's table, derived via immunoSEQ multiplex PCR, lists solely in-frame clones and lacks some. This table holds about 69,000 clones, roughly 95% found once. As concerns this clone: Antigen specificity is unknown.

The sequence derives from a woman between 18 and 29 years old in good health and CMV-seropositive. The specimen sequenced was PBMCs. The V gene is TRBV7-3, the J gene TRBJ1-2; unclear D gene. CDR3 in amino acids: CASSLGVGVGYGYTF. The CDR3 DNA sequence: TGTGCCAGCAGCTTAGGAGTCGGGGTAGGCTATGGCTACACCTTC.